This TCR beta chain was sequenced during a study of blood T cell repertoires in COVID-19 (dated by TCRdb to the early 2020s). Regarding the study in general: Collaborator samples came from the United States, Italy and Spain and covered acute and convalescent phases of COVID-19. Where HLA class I and class II types were available, the types were taken from metadata supplied by the sample provider, not from assay-based typing. Sample metadata almost always included a de-identified subject ID, COVID-19 status, age in years and sex. Subjects who had been exposed to COVID-19, were actively infected with it, or had recovered from it provided the deeply sampled blood TCRbeta repertoires that made up the dataset. Samples were obtained from the ongoing ImmuneRACE study (first 160 participants) and from 1,254 subjects provided by 6 global collaborators. The material from the prospective study consisted of cDNA or gDNA derived from T cells, B-cell-depleted T cells, or PBMCs. The repertoires were released in a freely available public database intended as a resource for research on the immune response to SARS-CoV-2.

The CDR3 holds 15 amino acids from the cysteine to the phenylalanine. Only the CDR3 part of the read is kept: 45 bases, read in frame from the first base. The germline V gene encodes CDR1 MNHEY and CDR2 SMNVEV (reference sequence). Unmatched junction bases come to 0, with V trimmed by 0 bases and J by 2 bases. Turning to this clone: Which antigen it targets is not known. No much larger clone exists at a distance of one base, and base qualities are not known.

The immunoSEQ Assay, a bias-controlled multiplex PCR, was used to amplify TCRbeta CDR3 regions from genomic DNA. As for the original processing: The number of nucleated cells in each sample was estimated by amplification of reference gene primers within the assay. To quantify the absolute abundance of each unique TCRbeta CDR3 rearrangement, sequence reads were collapsed and filtered. For each sample, productive Simpson clonality was calculated by taking the square root of Simpson's diversity index across productive rearrangements. Held by TCRdb, this immuneACCESS table contains in-frame sequences only and omits some clones. Under half of the omission traces to an unresolved V gene where checked; the cause of the rest is unknown. V and J calls and clone size follow that table, whereas D and trimming were derived from the DNA. For this sample there are about 220,000 clones; roughly 88% appear just once. The top ten clones comprise around 2.2% of the sample.

What the authors observed across the whole study: The amount of clinical and demographic metadata varied by source and participant and was provided uncurated.

Samples from volunteer blood donors who had recovered from COVID-19 were contributed by a second Seattle source. Collaborating institutions collected whole blood in K2EDTA tubes following their own protocols. Collaborator samples were shipped for TCRbeta analysis as frozen whole blood, isolated PBMCs, or DNA extracted from either sample type. The TCR originated in a man in his thirties or forties who had recovered from COVID-19. The chain is assembled from TRBV27 and TRBJ2-7; 11 bases in the junction line up with TRBD2. Sequencing was performed on peripheral blood. The CDR3 corresponds to CASSLSSGGAYEQYF. The nucleotide sequence is TGTGCCAGCAGTTTATCTAGCGGGGGGGCCTACGAGCAGTACTTC.